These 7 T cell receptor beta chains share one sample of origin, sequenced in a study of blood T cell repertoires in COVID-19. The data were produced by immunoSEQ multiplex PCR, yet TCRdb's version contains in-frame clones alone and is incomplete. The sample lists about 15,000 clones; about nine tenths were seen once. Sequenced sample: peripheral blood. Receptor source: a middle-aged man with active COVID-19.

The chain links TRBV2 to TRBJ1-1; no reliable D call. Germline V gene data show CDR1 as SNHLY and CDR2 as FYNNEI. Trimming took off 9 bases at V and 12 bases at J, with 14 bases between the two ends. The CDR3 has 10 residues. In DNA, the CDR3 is TGTGCCAGTGTGGCGGTGAAATCTTTCTTT. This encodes CASVAVKSFF.

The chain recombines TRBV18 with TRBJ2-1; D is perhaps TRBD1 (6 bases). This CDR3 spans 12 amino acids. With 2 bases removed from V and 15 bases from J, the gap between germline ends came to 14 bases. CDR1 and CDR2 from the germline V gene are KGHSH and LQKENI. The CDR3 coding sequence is TGTGCCAGCTCACCAAGACAGGCTCTTATGTTCTTC. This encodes CASSPRQALMFF. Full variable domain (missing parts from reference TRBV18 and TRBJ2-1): NAGVMQNPRHLVRRRGQEARLRCSPMKGHSHVYWYRQLPEEGLKFMVYLQKENIIDESGMPKERFSAEFPKEGPSILRIQQVVRGDSAAYFCASSPRQALMFFGPGTRLTVL.

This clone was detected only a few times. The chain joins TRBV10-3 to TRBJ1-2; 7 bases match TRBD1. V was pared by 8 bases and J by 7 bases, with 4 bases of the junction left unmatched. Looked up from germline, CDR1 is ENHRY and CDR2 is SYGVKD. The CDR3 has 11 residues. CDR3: CAIGQDGGYTF. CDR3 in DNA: TGTGCCATCGGACAGGATGGTGGCTACACCTTC.

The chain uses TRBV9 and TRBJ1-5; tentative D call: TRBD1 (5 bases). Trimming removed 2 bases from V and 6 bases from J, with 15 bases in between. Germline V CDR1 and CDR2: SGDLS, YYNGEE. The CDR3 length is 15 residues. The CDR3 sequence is CASSVGGTGIQPQHF. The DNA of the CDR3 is TGTGCCAGCAGCGTGGGGGGTACGGGAATTCAGCCCCAGCATTTT. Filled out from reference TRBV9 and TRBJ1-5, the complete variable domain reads DSGVTQTPKHLITATGQRVTLRCSPRSGDLSVYWYQQSLDQGLQFLIQYYNGEERAKGNILERFSAQQFPDLHSELNLSSLELGDSALYFCASSVGGTGIQPQHFGDGTRLSIL.

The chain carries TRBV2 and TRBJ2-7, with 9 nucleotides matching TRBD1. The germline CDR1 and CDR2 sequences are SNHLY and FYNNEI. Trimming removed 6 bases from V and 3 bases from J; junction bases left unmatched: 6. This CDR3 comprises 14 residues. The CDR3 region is CASRGDRGVYEQYF. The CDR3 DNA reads TGTGCCAGCAGGGGAGACAGGGGGGTCTACGAGCAGTACTTC.

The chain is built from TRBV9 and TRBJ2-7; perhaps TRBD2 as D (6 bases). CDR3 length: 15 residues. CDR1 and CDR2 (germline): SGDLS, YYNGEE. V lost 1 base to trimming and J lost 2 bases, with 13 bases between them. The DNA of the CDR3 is TGTGCCAGCAGCGTACATAGCGGCTTTACCTACGAGCAGTACTTC. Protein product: CASSVHSGFTYEQYF.

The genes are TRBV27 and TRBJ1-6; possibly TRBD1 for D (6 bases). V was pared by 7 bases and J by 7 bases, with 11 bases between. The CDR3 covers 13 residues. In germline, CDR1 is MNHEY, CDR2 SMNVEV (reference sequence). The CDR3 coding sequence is TGTGCCAGCAAGGACAGAGAAAATTCACCCCTCCACTTT. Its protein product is CASKDRENSPLHF.